The clone carrying this TCR beta chain has a handful of counts. One end of the junction is discordant with germline, which a read error may explain. The data were obtained in a study of Graves' ophthalmopathy and Graves' hyperthyroidism. TCR beta CDR3 regions were amplified from RNA transcripts. RT-PCR in the first round used HTBI primers; a second-round multiplex PCR followed. TCRdb reanalysed the multiplex PCR reads using MiXCR and keeps one entry per CDR3 protein. The sample yields 230,000 or so distinct CDR3 sequences, about 46% seen once. The CDR3 runs to 13 residues. This sequence joins TRBV12-3 or TRBV12-4 and TRBJ1-1; D unclear. The receptor was isolated from an adult man with Graves' ophthalmopathy. Sequences were obtained from peripheral blood. In DNA, the CDR3 is TGCGCCAGCAGCCCCAGCGTGCGCACTGAAGCTTTCTTT. Residues: CASSPSVRTEAFF.